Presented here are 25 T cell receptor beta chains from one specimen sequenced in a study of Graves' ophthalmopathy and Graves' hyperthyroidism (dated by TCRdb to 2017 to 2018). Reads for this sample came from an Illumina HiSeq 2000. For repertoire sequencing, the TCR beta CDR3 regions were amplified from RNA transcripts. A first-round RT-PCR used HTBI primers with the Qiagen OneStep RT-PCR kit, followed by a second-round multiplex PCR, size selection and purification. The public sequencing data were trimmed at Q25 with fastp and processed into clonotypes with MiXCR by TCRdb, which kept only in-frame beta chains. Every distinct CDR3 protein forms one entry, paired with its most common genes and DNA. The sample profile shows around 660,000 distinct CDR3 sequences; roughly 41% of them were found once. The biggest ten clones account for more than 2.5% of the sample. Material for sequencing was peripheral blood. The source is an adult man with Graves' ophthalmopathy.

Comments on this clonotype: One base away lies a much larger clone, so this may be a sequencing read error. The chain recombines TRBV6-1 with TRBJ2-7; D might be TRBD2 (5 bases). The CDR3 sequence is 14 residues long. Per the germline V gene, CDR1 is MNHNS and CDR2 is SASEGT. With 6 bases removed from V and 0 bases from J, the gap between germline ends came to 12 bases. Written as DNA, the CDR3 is TGTGCCAGCAGCTCCGGGATGAGCTCCTACGAGCAGTACTTC. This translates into CASSSGMSSYEQYF.

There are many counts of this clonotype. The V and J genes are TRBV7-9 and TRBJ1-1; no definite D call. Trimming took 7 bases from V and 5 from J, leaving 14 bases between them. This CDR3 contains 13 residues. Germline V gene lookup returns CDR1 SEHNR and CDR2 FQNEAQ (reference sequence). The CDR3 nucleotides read TGTGCCAGCACCGAACCGGGGAATACTGAAGCTTTCTTT. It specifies CASTEPGNTEAFF.

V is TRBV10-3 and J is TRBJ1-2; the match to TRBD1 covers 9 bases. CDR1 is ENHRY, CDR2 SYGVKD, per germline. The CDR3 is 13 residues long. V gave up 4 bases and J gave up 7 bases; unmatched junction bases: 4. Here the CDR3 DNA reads TGTGCCATCAGTGGACAGGGGGGCAGTGGCTACACCTTC. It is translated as CAISGQGGSGYTF.

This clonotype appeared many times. This CDR3 reads CATGQGRSESPLHF. As DNA, the CDR3 is TGTGCCACCGGACAGGGGAGGAGTGAGTCACCCCTCCACTTT. The gene calls are TRBV19 and TRBJ1-6, with TRBD1 identical over 9 bases. This CDR3 is 14 amino acids long. The V gene's germline CDR1 is LNHDA and CDR2 SQIVND (reference sequence). V lost 10 bases to trimming and J lost 10 bases; unmatched junction nucleotides: 11. The entire variable domain, with the rest obtained from reference TRBV19 and TRBJ1-6, is as follows: DGGITQSPKYLFRKEGQNVTLSCEQNLNHDAMYWYRQDPGQGLRLIYYSQIVNDFQKGDIAEGYSVSREKKESFPLTVTSAQKNPTAFYLCATGQGRSESPLHFGNGTRLTVT.

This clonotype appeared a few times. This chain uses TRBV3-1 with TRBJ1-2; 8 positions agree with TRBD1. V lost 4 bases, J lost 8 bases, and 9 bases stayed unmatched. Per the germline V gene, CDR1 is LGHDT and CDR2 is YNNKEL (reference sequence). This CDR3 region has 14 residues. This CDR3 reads CASSLGQGSPGYTF. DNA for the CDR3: TGTGCCAGCAGCCTAGGACAGGGATCACCGGGCTACACCTTC.

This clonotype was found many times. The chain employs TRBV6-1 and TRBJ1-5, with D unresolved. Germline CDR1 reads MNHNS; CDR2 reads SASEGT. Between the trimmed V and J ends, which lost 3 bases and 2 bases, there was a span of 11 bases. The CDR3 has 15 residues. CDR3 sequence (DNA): TGTGCCAGCAGTGAGGACGAGGAGGGCAATCAGCCCCAGCATTTT. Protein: CASSEDEEGNQPQHF.

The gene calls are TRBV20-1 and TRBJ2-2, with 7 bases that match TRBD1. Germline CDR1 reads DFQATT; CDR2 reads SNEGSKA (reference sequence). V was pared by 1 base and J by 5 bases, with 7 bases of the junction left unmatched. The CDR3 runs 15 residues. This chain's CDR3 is CSARGSRGRTGELFF. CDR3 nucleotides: TGCAGTGCTAGAGGGTCTAGGGGGCGTACCGGGGAGCTGTTTTTT.

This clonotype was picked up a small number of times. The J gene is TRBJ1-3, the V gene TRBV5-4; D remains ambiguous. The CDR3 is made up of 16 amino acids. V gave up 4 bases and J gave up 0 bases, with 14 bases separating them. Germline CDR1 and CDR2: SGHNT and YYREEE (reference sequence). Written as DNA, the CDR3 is TGTGCCAGCAGCCAGTTTCAGGTCCGCTCTGGAAACACCATATATTTT. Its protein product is CASSQFQVRSGNTIYF.

In DNA form, the CDR3 reads TGTGCCACCAGCAGGCCGGGACAGCTCTATGGCTACACCTTC. Amino acids: CATSRPGQLYGYTF. This rearrangement joins TRBV15 to TRBJ1-2, with TRBD1 matching 7 bases. V lost 3 bases and J lost 4; bases outside the gene matches: 5. The CDR3 contains 14 residues. Germline CDR1 reads LNHNV; CDR2 reads YYDKDF (reference sequence).

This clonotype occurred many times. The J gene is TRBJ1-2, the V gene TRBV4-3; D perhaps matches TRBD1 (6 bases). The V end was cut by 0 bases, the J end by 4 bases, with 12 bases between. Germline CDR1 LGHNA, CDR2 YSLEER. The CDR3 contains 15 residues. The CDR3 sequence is CASSQDTGWSYGYTF. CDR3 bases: TGCGCCAGCAGCCAAGATACAGGGTGGTCCTATGGCTACACCTTC.

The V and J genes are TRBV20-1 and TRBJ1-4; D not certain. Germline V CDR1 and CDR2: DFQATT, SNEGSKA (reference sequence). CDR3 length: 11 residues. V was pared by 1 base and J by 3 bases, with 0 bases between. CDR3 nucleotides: TGCAGTGCTAGAGCTAATGAAAAACTGTTTTTT. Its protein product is CSARANEKLFF.

The CDR3 loop reads CASSIGPGETQHF. CDR3 DNA: TGTGCCAGTAGTATAGGTCCAGGGGAGACCCAGCATTTT. This sequence joins TRBV19 and TRBJ1-5; D might be TRBD1 (6 bases). There are 13 residues in the CDR3. Trimming removed 1 base at V and 11 bases at J, with 12 bases between. Germline lookup yields CDR1 LNHDA and CDR2 SQIVND (reference sequence).

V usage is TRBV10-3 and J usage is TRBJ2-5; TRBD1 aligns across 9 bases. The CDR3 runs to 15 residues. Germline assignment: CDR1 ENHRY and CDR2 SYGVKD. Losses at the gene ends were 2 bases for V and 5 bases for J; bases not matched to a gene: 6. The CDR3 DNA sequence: TGTGCCATCAGTGAGGGGACAGGGATATTGGAGACCCAGTACTTC. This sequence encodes CAISEGTGILETQYF.

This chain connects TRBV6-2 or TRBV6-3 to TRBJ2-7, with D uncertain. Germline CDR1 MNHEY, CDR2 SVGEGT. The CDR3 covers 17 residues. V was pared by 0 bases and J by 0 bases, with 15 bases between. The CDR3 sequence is CASSYSTVSLPSYEQYF. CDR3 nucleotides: TGTGCCAGCAGTTACTCGACGGTAAGCTTACCCTCCTACGAGCAGTACTTC.

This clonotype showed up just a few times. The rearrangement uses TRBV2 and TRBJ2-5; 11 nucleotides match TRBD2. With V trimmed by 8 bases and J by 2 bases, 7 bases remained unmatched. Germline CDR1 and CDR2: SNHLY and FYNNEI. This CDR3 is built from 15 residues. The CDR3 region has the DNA TGTGCCAGCGGTCGACTAGCGGGGATACAAGAGACCCAGTACTTC. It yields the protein CASGRLAGIQETQYF. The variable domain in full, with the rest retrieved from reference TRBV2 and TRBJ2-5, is EPEVTQTPSHQVTQMGQEVILRCVPISNHLYFYWYRQILGQKVEFLVSFYNNEISEKSEIFDDQFSVERPDGSNFTLKIRSTKLEDSAMYFCASGRLAGIQETQYFGPGTRLLVL.

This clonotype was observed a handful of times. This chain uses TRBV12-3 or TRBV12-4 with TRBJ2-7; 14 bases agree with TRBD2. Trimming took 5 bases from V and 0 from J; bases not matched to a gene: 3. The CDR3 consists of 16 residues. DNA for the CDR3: TGTGCCAGCAGTGTGGGACTAGCGGGAGCCTCCTACGAGCAGTACTTC. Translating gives CASSVGLAGASYEQYF.

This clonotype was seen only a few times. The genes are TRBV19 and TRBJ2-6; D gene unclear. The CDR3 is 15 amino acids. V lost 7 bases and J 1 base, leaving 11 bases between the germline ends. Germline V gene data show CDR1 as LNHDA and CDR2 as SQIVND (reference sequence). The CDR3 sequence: CASTTTRSGANVLTF. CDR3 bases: TGTGCCAGTACCACCACGCGGTCTGGGGCCAACGTCCTGACTTTC.

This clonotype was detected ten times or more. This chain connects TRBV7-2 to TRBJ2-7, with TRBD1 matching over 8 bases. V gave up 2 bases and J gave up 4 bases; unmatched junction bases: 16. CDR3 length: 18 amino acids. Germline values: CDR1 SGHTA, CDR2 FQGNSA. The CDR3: CASSLTVRAGGPVYEQYF. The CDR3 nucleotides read TGTGCCAGCAGCTTAACGGTACGGGCAGGGGGCCCTGTTTACGAGCAGTACTTC.

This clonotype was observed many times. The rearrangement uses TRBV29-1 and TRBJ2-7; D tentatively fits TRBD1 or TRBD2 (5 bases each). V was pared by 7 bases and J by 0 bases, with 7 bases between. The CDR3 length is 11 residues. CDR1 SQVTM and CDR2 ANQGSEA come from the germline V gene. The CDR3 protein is CSAGASYEQYF. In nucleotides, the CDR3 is TGCAGCGCCGGGGCCTCCTACGAGCAGTACTTC.

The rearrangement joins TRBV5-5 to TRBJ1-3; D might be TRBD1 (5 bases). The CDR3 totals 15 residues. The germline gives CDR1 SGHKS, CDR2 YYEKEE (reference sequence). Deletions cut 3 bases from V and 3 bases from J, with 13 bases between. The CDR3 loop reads CASSSVEGLGNTIYF. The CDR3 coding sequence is TGTGCCAGCAGCTCCGTAGAGGGGCTTGGAAACACCATATATTTT.

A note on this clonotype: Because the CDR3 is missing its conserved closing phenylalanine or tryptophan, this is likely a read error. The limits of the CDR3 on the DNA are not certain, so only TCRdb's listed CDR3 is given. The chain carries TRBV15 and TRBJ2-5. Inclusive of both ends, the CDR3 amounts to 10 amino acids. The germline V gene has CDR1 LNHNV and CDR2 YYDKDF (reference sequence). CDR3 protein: CATSRPNPIR.

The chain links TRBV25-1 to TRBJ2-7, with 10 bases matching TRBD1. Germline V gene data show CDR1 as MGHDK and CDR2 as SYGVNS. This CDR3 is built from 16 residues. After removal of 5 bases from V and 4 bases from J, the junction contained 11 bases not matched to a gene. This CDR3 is CASSSPATGGQYEQYF. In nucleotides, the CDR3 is TGTGCCAGCAGTTCGCCTGCGACAGGGGGCCAATACGAGCAGTACTTC.

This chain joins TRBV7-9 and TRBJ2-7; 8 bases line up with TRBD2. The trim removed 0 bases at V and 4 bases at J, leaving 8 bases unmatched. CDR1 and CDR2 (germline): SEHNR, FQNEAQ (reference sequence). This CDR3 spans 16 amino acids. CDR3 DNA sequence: TGTGCCAGCAGCTTAGCGCAGAGCGGGAGCTTATACGAGCAGTACTTC. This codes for CASSLAQSGSLYEQYF.

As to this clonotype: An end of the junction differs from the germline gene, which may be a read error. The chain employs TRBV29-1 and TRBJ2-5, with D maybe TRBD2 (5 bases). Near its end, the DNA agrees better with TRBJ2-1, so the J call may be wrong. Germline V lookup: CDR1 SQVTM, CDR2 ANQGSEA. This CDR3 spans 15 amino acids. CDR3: CSVESGNSSYNEQFF. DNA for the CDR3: TGTAGCGTTGAAAGCGGAAACAGCTCCTACAATGAGCAGTTCTTC.

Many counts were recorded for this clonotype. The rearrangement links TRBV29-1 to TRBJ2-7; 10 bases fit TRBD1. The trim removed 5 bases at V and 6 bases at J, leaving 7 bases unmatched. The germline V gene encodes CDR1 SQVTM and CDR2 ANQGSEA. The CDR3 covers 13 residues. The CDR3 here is CSVTTGGEGEQYF. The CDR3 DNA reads TGCAGCGTTACGACAGGGGGCGAAGGCGAGCAGTACTTC.